This is a list of T cell receptor beta chains from one sample in a study of T cells after yellow fever vaccination. TCRdb ran MiXCR on the 5' RACE reads and lists one entry per CDR3 protein. Of 300,000 to 450,000 distinct CDR3 sequences in the sample, roughly 7.5% were seen once. The sample consisted of PBMCs, taken approximately 47 days after the first yellow fever vaccination. These receptors originate from a man between 18 and 29 years old who received the YFV17D yellow fever vaccine. Each CDR3 is given with its conserved first and last residue. D genes are given only for firm matches. Where a row states a size, it is once, few, many or the class of an expanded clone; other rows omit it.

TRBV7-9	few	.	TRBJ1-2	CASSLTGSFGGYTF	TGTGCCAGCAGCTTAACCGGTAGTTTTGGTGGCTACACCTTC
TRBV19	.	TRBD2	TRBJ2-1	CASSTRLAGRYNEQFF	TGTGCCAGTAGTACCCGACTAGCGGGGCGGTACAATGAGCAGTTCTTC
TRBV5-1	.	TRBD1	TRBJ1-2	CASSEAAGQGGSYTF	TGCGCCAGCAGCGAGGCTGCGGGACAGGGGGGATCCTACACCTTC
TRBV12-3/TRBV12-4	few	.	TRBJ1-6	CASSYDPLGSPLHF	TGTGCCAGCAGCTATGACCCATTGGGTTCACCCCTCCACTTT
TRBV20-1	.	.	TRBJ2-1	CSASPPRGGYNEQFF	TGCAGTGCTAGTCCTCCGCGGGGAGGTTACAATGAGCAGTTCTTC
TRBV7-9	.	.	TRBJ2-7	CASSWEDYEQYF	TGTGCCAGCAGCTGGGAGGACTACGAGCAGTACTTC
TRBV7-8	.	.	TRBJ2-1	CASSLRRQYNEQFF	TGTGCCAGCAGCCTCAGACGACAGTACAATGAGCAGTTCTTC
TRBV20-1	.	TRBD2	TRBJ2-3	CSAREGRGGFLDTQYF	TGCAGTGCTAGAGAGGGGCGGGGGGGCTTTTTGGATACGCAGTATTTT
TRBV7-9	.	.	TRBJ1-2	CASSPPGGPYGYTF	TGTGCCAGCAGCCCCCCGGGAGGGCCCTATGGCTACACCTTC
TRBV10-3	.	.	TRBJ2-3	CAISDGDTDTQYF	TGTGCCATCAGTGACGGGGACACAGATACGCAGTATTTT
TRBV12-3/TRBV12-4	few	.	TRBJ1-2	CASSFTSNYGYTF	TGTGCCAGCAGTTTTACCTCTAACTATGGCTACACCTTC
TRBV7-2	few	.	TRBJ1-1	CASSPGSYTEAFF	TGTGCCAGCAGTCCCGGGTCGTACACTGAAGCTTTCTTT
TRBV7-2	.	TRBD2	TRBJ2-3	CASRASGGALDTQYF	TGTGCCAGCAGAGCTAGCGGGGGGGCCTTAGATACGCAGTATTTT
TRBV4-3	.	.	TRBJ1-1	CASSPDSYTEAFF	TGCGCCAGCAGCCCGGACAGCTACACTGAAGCTTTCTTT
TRBV20-1	.	TRBD2	TRBJ2-3	CSARPALAVSTDTQYF	TGCAGTGCTAGACCCGCCCTAGCGGTGAGCACAGATACGCAGTATTTT
TRBV7-3	.	.	TRBJ2-5	CASSLKAPRERSSVQETQYF	TGTGCCAGCAGCTTAAAGGCCCCCAGGGAACGGTCCTCCGTACAAGAGACCCAGTACTTC
TRBV5-5	few	TRBD1	TRBJ1-3	CASSLNLGQGSSGNTIYF	TGTGCCAGCAGCTTGAATTTAGGACAGGGGAGCTCTGGAAACACCATATATTTT
TRBV2	.	TRBD2	TRBJ2-2	CASSEQLAGGRFGELFF	TGTGCCAGCAGTGAGCAGCTAGCGGGGGGGCGGTTCGGGGAGCTGTTTTTT
TRBV7-9	.	.	TRBJ2-7	CASSLRQSYEQYF	TGTGCCAGCAGCTTAAGGCAGTCCTACGAGCAGTACTTC
TRBV11-1	few	.	TRBJ1-1	CASSLRSLEGTEAFF	TGTGCCAGCAGCTTACGATCCTTGGAGGGGACTGAAGCTTTCTTT
TRBV29-1	.	.	TRBJ2-3	CSVDMAGRDTQYF	TGCAGCGTTGATATGGCGGGGAGAGATACGCAGTATTTT
TRBV18	.	.	TRBJ2-2	CASSRLRNTGELFF	TGTGCCAGCTCGAGACTAAGGAACACCGGGGAGCTGTTTTTT
TRBV12-3/TRBV12-4	few	TRBD2	TRBJ2-5	CASRAGGGLTQETQYF	TGTGCCAGCAGAGCTGGGGGGGGACTCACTCAGGAGACCCAGTACTTC
TRBV7-6	few	.	TRBJ1-5	CASSLPGTNQPQHF	TGTGCCAGCAGCTTACCAGGGACCAATCAGCCCCAGCATTTT
TRBV10-3	.	TRBD1	TRBJ2-1	CAIRAREGADEQFF	TGTGCCATCAGGGCGAGAGAGGGGGCGGATGAGCAGTTCTTC
TRBV18	.	.	TRBJ2-4	CASASQVSKNIQYF	TGTGCCAGCGCTAGTCAAGTCTCCAAAAACATTCAGTACTTC
TRBV2	few	.	TRBJ2-1	CASSDSTYNEQFF	TGTGCCAGCAGTGACTCTACCTACAATGAGCAGTTCTTC
TRBV20-1	many	.	TRBJ1-2	CSASLLPRGGDGYTF	TGCAGTGCTAGCCTGTTACCGAGGGGGGGCGACGGCTACACCTTC
TRBV3-1	few	.	TRBJ2-2	CASSQWDRNTGELFF	TGTGCCAGCAGCCAGTGGGACCGGAACACCGGGGAGCTGTTTTTT
TRBV19	.	.	TRBJ1-2	CASSISVGNGYTF	TGTGCCAGTAGTATATCGGTGGGGAATGGCTACACCTTC
TRBV9	few	TRBD2	TRBJ2-1	CASSPGGNSYNEQFF	TGTGCCAGCAGCCCGGGGGGAAACTCCTACAATGAGCAGTTCTTC
TRBV10-3	few	TRBD1	TRBJ1-1	CAISRDSLNTEAFF	TGTGCCATCAGTCGGGACAGCTTGAACACTGAAGCTTTCTTT
TRBV20-1	few	.	TRBJ1-2	CSARDPSGNYGYTF	TGCAGTGCTAGAGATCCCAGCGGTAACTATGGCTACACCTTC
TRBV3-1	.	.	TRBJ2-7	CASSQTTSHYEQYF	TGTGCCAGCAGCCAAACGACGTCCCATTACGAGCAGTACTTC
TRBV9	.	.	TRBJ2-7	CASAPYLVYF	TGTGCCAGCGCACCCTATCTCGTGTACTTC